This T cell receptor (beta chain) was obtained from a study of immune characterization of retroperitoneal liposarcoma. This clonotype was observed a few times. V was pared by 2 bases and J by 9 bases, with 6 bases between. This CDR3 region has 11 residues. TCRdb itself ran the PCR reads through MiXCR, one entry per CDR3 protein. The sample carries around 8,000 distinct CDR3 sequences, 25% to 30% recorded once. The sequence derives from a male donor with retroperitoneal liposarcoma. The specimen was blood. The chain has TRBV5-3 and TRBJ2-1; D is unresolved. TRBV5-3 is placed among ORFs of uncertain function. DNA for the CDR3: TGTGCCAGAAGCTTTCATATTGAGCAGTTCTTC. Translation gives CARSFHIEQFF.